This TCR beta chain is from a study of T cells after yellow fever vaccination. Study results and limitations: Weaker overall, the secondary response nonetheless peaked faster (day 5 versus 15).

This clonotype was counted between two and nine times. Its antigen is not known. MiXCR, applied by TCRdb to the 5' RACE reads, yields one record per CDR3 protein. In the table there are 450,000 to 550,000 distinct CDR3 sequences, just over 20% of which are singletons. Per germline, CDR1 MDHEN and CDR2 SYDVKM. V shed 2 bases and J shed 6 bases, with 11 bases lying between them. This CDR3 spans 14 amino acids. This chain links TRBV28 with TRBJ1-5; TRBD1 might be the D (6 bases). The sample consisted of PBMCs, taken roughly 20 days after the first yellow fever vaccination. The TCR originated in a man in his late teens or twenties who received the YFV17D yellow fever vaccine. The CDR3 is CASSLVGRGQPQHF. In DNA, the CDR3 is TGTGCCAGCAGTTTAGTGGGCAGGGGTCAGCCCCAGCATTTT.